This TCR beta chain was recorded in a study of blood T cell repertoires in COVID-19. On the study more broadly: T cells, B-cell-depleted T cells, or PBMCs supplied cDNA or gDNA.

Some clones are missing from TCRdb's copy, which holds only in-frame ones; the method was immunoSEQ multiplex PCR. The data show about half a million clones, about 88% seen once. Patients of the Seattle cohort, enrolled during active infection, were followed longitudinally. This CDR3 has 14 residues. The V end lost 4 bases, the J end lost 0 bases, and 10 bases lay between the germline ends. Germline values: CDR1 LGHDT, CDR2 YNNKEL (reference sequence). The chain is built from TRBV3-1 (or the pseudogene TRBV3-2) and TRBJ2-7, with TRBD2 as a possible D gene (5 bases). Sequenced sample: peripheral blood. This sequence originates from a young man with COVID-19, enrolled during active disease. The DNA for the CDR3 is TGTGCCAGCAGCCTCCCTGGGAGCTCCTACGAGCAGTACTTC. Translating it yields CASSLPGSSYEQYF.